Shown below are 16 T cell receptor beta chains from a single sample sequenced in a study of control samples from healthy donors and cancer patients. Data came from immunoSEQ multiplex PCR; TCRdb stores just in-frame clones and leaves some out. Of some 200,000 clones listed, 85% to 95% are singletons. Sequencing was performed on blood. The receptors come from a man in his late teens or twenties in good health.

This chain joins TRBV14 and TRBJ1-4, with D possibly matching TRBD1 (5 bases). This CDR3 is built from 14 residues. V was shortened by 6 bases and J by 0 bases, with 8 bases between the two germline ends. Germline CDR1 is SGHDN and CDR2 is FVKESK. CDR3 sequence: CASRRGATNEKLFF. For the CDR3, the DNA is TGTGCCAGCAGGCGGGGGGCAACTAATGAAAAACTGTTTTTT.

In nucleotides, the CDR3 is TGTGCCAGCTCCTACGGGAGCAAGGGGGGCACCGGGGAGCTGTTTTTT. Its translation: CASSYGSKGGTGELFF. The chain links TRBV28 to TRBJ2-2, with D perhaps given as TRBD1 or TRBD2 (6 bases each). Trimming left V 8 bases short and J 4 bases short, with 20 bases between. The CDR3 consists of 16 residues. Germline CDR1 MDHEN, CDR2 SYDVKM.

The V call is TRBV28, the J call TRBJ1-1; TRBD1 might be the D (5 bases). Germline assignment: CDR1 MDHEN and CDR2 SYDVKM. The CDR3 totals 13 residues. V was pared by 6 bases and J by 7 bases, with 15 bases between. CDR3: CASSVPGTREAFF. CDR3 sequence (DNA): TGTGCCAGCAGCGTCCCCGGGACCCGTGAAGCTTTCTTT.

The chain combines TRBV9 with TRBJ2-1; D ambiguous. The CDR3 has 14 amino acids. Germline V gives CDR1 SGDLS, CDR2 YYNGEE. V was cut by 3 bases and J by 4 bases, with 11 bases left in between. CDR3 loop: CASSGENGYNEQFF. The DNA for the CDR3 is TGTGCCAGCAGCGGAGAGAATGGTTACAATGAGCAGTTCTTC.

The chain recombines TRBV18 with TRBJ1-2, with D possibly TRBD1 on 6 matching bases. V was shortened by 2 bases and J by 0 bases, with 10 bases between the two germline ends. Germline loops: CDR1 KGHSH, CDR2 LQKENI. The CDR3 loop spans 15 amino acids. The CDR3 DNA is TGTGCCAGCTCACCAGGACAGATCACTAACTATGGCTACACCTTC. Protein sequence: CASSPGQITNYGYTF.

This clone was seen a few times. V and J are TRBV11-1 and TRBJ2-2; 9 bases are a match to TRBD1. The CDR3 is 15 amino acids. Germline V lookup: CDR1 SGHAT, CDR2 FQDESV (reference sequence). V shed 2 bases and J 3 bases; nucleotides not matched to a gene: 1. This CDR3 reads CASSLRDRDTGELFF. In nucleotides, the CDR3 is TGTGCCAGCAGCTTAAGGGACAGGGACACCGGGGAGCTGTTTTTT.

The chain has TRBV18 and TRBJ2-5; maybe TRBD1 (6 bases). The CDR3 covers 15 residues. Germline V gene lookup returns CDR1 KGHSH and CDR2 LQKENI. V lost 5 bases and J lost 3, with 16 bases in between. The CDR3 nucleotides are TGTGCCAGCTCAACCCGGACAGAGCTTAAAGAGACCCAGTACTTC. Translation: CASSTRTELKETQYF. Full variable domain (rest looked up from reference TRBV18 and TRBJ2-5): NAGVMQNPRHLVRRRGQEARLRCSPMKGHSHVYWYRQLPEEGLKFMVYLQKENIIDESGMPKERFSAEFPKEGPSILRIQQVVRGDSAAYFCASSTRTELKETQYFGPGTRLLVL.

The V call is TRBV10-2, the J call TRBJ2-2; D uncertain. The germline V and J ends were trimmed by 2 bases and 6 bases, with 10 bases remaining between them. Germline assignment: CDR1 WSHSY and CDR2 SAAADI. The CDR3 runs to 14 residues. CDR3 sequence (DNA): TGCGCCAGCAGTGAGGTGGGGATGGCCGGGGAGCTGTTTTTT. Its translation: CASSEVGMAGELFF.

V gene TRBV6-5 combines with J gene TRBJ1-1, with unresolved D. This CDR3 has 11 residues. Germline V gene sequence: CDR1 MNHEY, CDR2 SVGAGI. Trimming removed 2 bases from V and 5 bases from J, with 3 bases in between. CDR3: CASSYMTEAFF. The CDR3 bases are TGTGCCAGCAGTTACATGACTGAAGCTTTCTTT.

The J gene is TRBJ2-5, the V gene TRBV5-1; 7 bases match TRBD1. The CDR3 extends over 14 amino acids. J gave up 5 bases and V 4 bases, and 8 bases lay outside the gene matches. The germline CDR1 and CDR2 sequences are SGHRS and YFSETQ. The DNA for the CDR3 is TGCGCCAGCAGCCCGTCAGGGGGTTGGGAGACCCAGTACTTC. Amino acid sequence: CASSPSGGWETQYF. The whole variable domain, remainder taken from reference TRBV5-1 and TRBJ2-5, is KAGVTQTPRYLIKTRGQQVTLSCSPISGHRSVSWYQQTPGQGLQFLFEYFSETQRNKGNFPGRFSGRQFSNSRSEMNVSTLELGDSALYLCASSPSGGWETQYFGPGTRLLVL.

Points on this clone: Other DNA sequences in the same sample also yield this CDR3. The chain employs TRBV2 and TRBJ1-1; D not resolved. Germline values: CDR1 SNHLY, CDR2 FYNNEI. The CDR3 has 13 amino acids. The V gene lost 6 bases and the J gene lost 2 bases, with 10 bases spanning the gap. CDR3 nucleotides: TGTGCCAGCAGGATCCGTGCCAACACTGAAGCTTTCTTT. Translating gives CASRIRANTEAFF.

As DNA, the CDR3 is TGTGCCAGCAGTAACAGGGGGACTCGGGGCTACACCTTC. Its protein is CASSNRGTRGYTF. The genes are TRBV2 and TRBJ1-2, with TRBD1 matching over 8 bases. Germline V gene lookup returns CDR1 SNHLY and CDR2 FYNNEI. V lost 5 bases and J lost 8; bases outside the gene matches: 7. The CDR3 is made up of 13 amino acids.

The genes are TRBV30 and TRBJ1-6; TRBD1 might be the D (5 bases). Germline CDR1 reads GTSNPN; CDR2 reads SVGIG (reference sequence). With 2 bases removed from V and 13 bases from J, the gap between germline ends came to 15 bases. There are 13 residues in the CDR3. The CDR3 DNA reads as TGTGCCTGGAGTTCCATTGGACAAGGCCCCCTCCACTTT. Translated: CAWSSIGQGPLHF.

The chain combines TRBV7-3 with TRBJ2-6; TRBD1 matches 11 bases. The CDR3 contains 20 residues. The germline V gene encodes CDR1 SGHTA and CDR2 FQGTGA. Losses at the gene ends were 4 bases for V and 0 bases for J; bases not matched to a gene: 11. The CDR3 protein is CASSSLPGQGGYSGANVLTF. The CDR3 DNA reads TGTGCCAGCAGCTCACTACCGGGACAGGGGGGATACTCTGGGGCCAACGTCCTGACTTTC.

This chain uses TRBV10-3 with TRBJ1-2; TRBD1 agrees at 7 bases. Germline values: CDR1 ENHRY, CDR2 SYGVKD. Trimming removed 7 bases from V and 2 bases from J; junction bases left unmatched: 7. The length of the CDR3 is 14 residues. The CDR3 is CAITAGQSNYGYTF. The CDR3 nucleotides read TGTGCCATCACCGCGGGACAGTCGAACTATGGCTACACCTTC.

This clone was seen just once. The genes are TRBV9 and TRBJ2-5; TRBD1 matches at 8 bases. The CDR3 has 19 residues. Losses at the gene ends were 0 bases for V and 5 bases for J; bases not matched to a gene: 18. The germline gives CDR1 SGDLS, CDR2 YYNGEE. DNA of the CDR3: TGTGCCAGCAGCGTAGTCGTGATCCCAACGGACAGGGAATTGGAGACCCAGTACTTC. Translating it yields CASSVVVIPTDRELETQYF.